A selection of T cell receptor beta chains follows, all from one sample in a study of T cells in Graves' hyperthyroidism and ophthalmopathy. TCRdb processed the multiplex PCR reads anew with MiXCR; each CDR3 protein has one entry. The data show about 400,000 distinct CDR3 sequences, about 15% seen once. Sample: blood. Receptors were obtained from a woman aged 18-29 years with Graves' hyperthyroidism. Each CDR3 is given with its conserved first and last residue. The D gene is left open where the match is weak. Expanded clones are given a class, and other clones once, few, many or no size at all.

d_call: .; clone_size: .; j_call: TRBJ2-2; v_call: TRBV25-1; cdr3_aa: CASSSTGGAGGLPTGELLF; cdr3_nt: TGTGCCAGCAGTTCAACAGGGGGCGCGGGGGGGCTTCCTACCGGGGAGCTGCTTTTT
d_call: .; clone_size: many; j_call: TRBJ2-7; v_call: TRBV20-1; cdr3_aa: CSASRFSGSYEQYF; cdr3_nt: TGCAGTGCTAGTAGGTTTTCTGGGTCCTACGAGCAGTACTTC
d_call: TRBD1; clone_size: many; j_call: TRBJ1-1; v_call: TRBV6-1; cdr3_aa: CASSGGTGTMNTEAFF; cdr3_nt: TGTGCCAGCAGTGGGGGGACAGGGACTATGAACACTGAAGCTTTCTTT
d_call: .; clone_size: many; j_call: TRBJ1-1; v_call: TRBV28; cdr3_aa: CASRDTRLSFF; cdr3_nt: TGTGCCAGCAGGGACACCCGTCTCTCTTTCTTT
d_call: TRBD1; clone_size: many; j_call: TRBJ2-7; v_call: TRBV5-1; cdr3_aa: CASSKTGATYEQYF; cdr3_nt: TGCGCCAGCAGCAAGACAGGGGCTACCTACGAGCAGTACTTC
d_call: .; clone_size: many; j_call: TRBJ2-7; v_call: TRBV6-1; cdr3_aa: CASSGGPGSDEQYF; cdr3_nt: TGTGCCAGCAGTGGGGGGCCAGGGTCGGACGAGCAGTACTTC
d_call: .; clone_size: few; j_call: TRBJ2-5; v_call: TRBV6-1; cdr3_aa: CASSISIYRVQETQYF; cdr3_nt: TGTGCCAGCAGCATCTCGATCTACAGGGTTCAAGAGACCCAGTACTTC
d_call: TRBD1; clone_size: few; j_call: TRBJ1-2; v_call: TRBV20-1; cdr3_aa: CSARGRRDRSYGYTF; cdr3_nt: TGCAGTGCTAGAGGTCGGAGGGACAGAAGCTATGGCTACACCTTC
d_call: TRBD2; clone_size: many; j_call: TRBJ2-1; v_call: TRBV7-9; cdr3_aa: CASSLYSGRRNNEQFF; cdr3_nt: TGTGCCAGCAGCCTCTATAGCGGGCGACGAAACAATGAGCAGTTCTTC
d_call: .; clone_size: many; j_call: TRBJ1-2; v_call: TRBV6-1; cdr3_aa: CASSEEGTGVRGYTF; cdr3_nt: TGTGCCAGCAGTGAAGAAGGGACCGGAGTACGTGGCTACACCTTC
d_call: TRBD2; clone_size: .; j_call: TRBJ2-1; v_call: TRBV29-1; cdr3_aa: CSVEGSGVSYNEQFF; cdr3_nt: TGCAGCGTTGAAGGTAGCGGGGTCTCCTACAATGAGCAGTTCTTC
d_call: .; clone_size: few; j_call: TRBJ2-3; v_call: TRBV4-2; cdr3_aa: CASSRPVAEGTDTQYF; cdr3_nt: TGTGCCAGCAGCCGACCCGTGGCGGAAGGAACAGATACGCAGTATTTT
d_call: TRBD2; clone_size: .; j_call: TRBJ2-1; v_call: TRBV2; cdr3_aa: CASSERAGGLDEQFF; cdr3_nt: TGTGCCAGCAGTGAAAGGGCGGGGGGGCTTGATGAGCAGTTCTTC
d_call: .; clone_size: few; j_call: TRBJ2-2; v_call: TRBV10-3; cdr3_aa: CAISGFGAGELFF; cdr3_nt: TGTGCCATCAGTGGGTTCGGAGCCGGGGAGCTGTTTTTT
d_call: TRBD2; clone_size: many; j_call: TRBJ2-3; v_call: TRBV7-6; cdr3_aa: CASSLGPSGSVVDTQYF; cdr3_nt: TGTGCCAGCAGCTTAGGTCCTAGCGGGAGTGTCGTGGATACGCAGTATTTT
d_call: .; clone_size: many; j_call: TRBJ1-1; v_call: TRBV20-1; cdr3_aa: CSAREPGELANTEAFF; cdr3_nt: TGCAGTGCTAGAGAACCAGGGGAGTTAGCGAACACTGAAGCTTTCTTT